The entry that follows covers one T cell receptor (beta chain) sequence. The data belong to a study of blood T cell repertoires in COVID-19. The method was immunoSEQ multiplex PCR; TCRdb's version includes in-frame clones alone and lacks a portion of them. Among about 200,000 clones, 85% to 90% were seen once, and the ten largest hold under 2%. This sequence was found in a man aged 18 to 35 with active or convalescent COVID-19. Sequencing used peripheral blood.

CDR3 region: CASSFGETQYF. The CDR3 region has the DNA TGCGCCAGCAGCTTCGGAGAGACCCAGTACTTC. The gene calls are TRBV5-1 and TRBJ2-5; no clear D gene. V lost 2 bases, J lost 4 bases, and 3 bases lay in between. CDR3 length equals 11 residues. Looked up from germline, CDR1 is SGHRS and CDR2 is YFSETQ.